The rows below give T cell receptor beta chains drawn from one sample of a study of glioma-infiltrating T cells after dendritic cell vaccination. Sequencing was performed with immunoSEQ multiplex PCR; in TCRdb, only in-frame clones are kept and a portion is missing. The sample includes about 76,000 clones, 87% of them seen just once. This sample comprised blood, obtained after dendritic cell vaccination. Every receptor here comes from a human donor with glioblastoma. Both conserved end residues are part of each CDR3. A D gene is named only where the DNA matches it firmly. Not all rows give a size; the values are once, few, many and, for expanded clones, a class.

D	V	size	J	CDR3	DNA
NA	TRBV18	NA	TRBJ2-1	CASSPLLGSADEQFF	TGTGCCAGCTCACCACTACTAGGTTCCGCTGATGAGCAGTTCTTC
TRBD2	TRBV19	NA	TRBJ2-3	CASSLGGGSSTQYF	TGTGCCAGTAGTCTCGGCGGGGGGAGTTCTACGCAGTATTTT
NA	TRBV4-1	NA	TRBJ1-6	CASSQVATYSPLHF	TGCGCCAGCAGCCAAGTAGCCACCTATTCACCCCTCCACTTT
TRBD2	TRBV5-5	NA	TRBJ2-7	CASSLGGLAGVYEQYF	TGTGCCAGCAGCTTGGGTGGACTAGCGGGCGTCTACGAGCAGTACTTC
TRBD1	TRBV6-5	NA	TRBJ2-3	CASRLPGQGGTQYF	TGTGCCAGCAGGCTACCGGGACAGGGCGGTACGCAGTATTTT
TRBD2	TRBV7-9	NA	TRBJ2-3	CASSLGALAGVGDTQYF	TGTGCCAGCAGCTTAGGGGCCCTAGCGGGGGTCGGAGATACGCAGTATTTT
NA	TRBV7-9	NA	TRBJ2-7	CASSSLTALTRQYF	TGTGCCAGCAGCTCCCTGACTGCTCTTACGAGGCAGTACTTC
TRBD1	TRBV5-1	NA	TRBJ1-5	CASSPGQGGNQPQHF	TGCGCCAGCAGCCCGGGACAGGGAGGCAATCAGCCCCAGCATTTT
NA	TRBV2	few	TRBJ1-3	CASSEALPGSGNTIYF	TGTGCCAGCAGTGAAGCGCTTCCAGGGTCCGGAAACACCATATATTTT
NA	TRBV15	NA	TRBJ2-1	CATSRGGPYNEQFF	TGTGCCACCAGCAGAGGAGGTCCCTACAATGAGCAGTTCTTC
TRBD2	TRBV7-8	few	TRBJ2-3	CASSRGGVRTDTQYF	TGTGCCAGCAGCCGGGGAGGGGTTAGGACAGATACGCAGTATTTT
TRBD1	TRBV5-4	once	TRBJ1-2	CASSPRQGVNYGYTF	TGTGCCAGCAGCCCAAGACAGGGGGTTAACTATGGCTACACCTTC
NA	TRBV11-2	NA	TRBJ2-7	CASSFGGGASYEQYF	TGTGCCAGCAGCTTCGGCGGGGGCGCTTCCTACGAGCAGTACTTC
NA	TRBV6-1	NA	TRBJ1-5	CASSERGVYSNQPQHF	TGTGCCAGCAGTGAAAGGGGTGTCTATAGCAATCAGCCCCAGCATTTT
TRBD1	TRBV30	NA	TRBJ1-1	CAYKTGGVRNTEAFF	TGTGCCTACAAGACAGGGGGCGTTCGGAACACTGAAGCTTTCTTT
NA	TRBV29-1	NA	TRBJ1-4	CSVAGSATNEKLFF	TGCAGCGTTGCAGGGTCAGCCACTAATGAAAAACTGTTTTTT
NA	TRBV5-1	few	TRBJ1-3	CASSLRLDSGNTIYF	TGCGCCAGCAGCTTACGACTGGACTCTGGAAACACCATATATTTT
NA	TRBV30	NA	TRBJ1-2	CAWSSEFANYGYTF	TGTGCCTGGAGTTCGGAGTTTGCTAACTATGGCTACACCTTC
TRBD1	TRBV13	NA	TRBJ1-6	CASSLKLAGGFSPLHF	TGTGCCAGCAGCTTAAAGTTAGCAGGGGGCTTTTCACCCCTCCACTTT
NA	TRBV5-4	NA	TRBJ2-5	CASSLVGSGGETQYF	TGTGCCAGCAGCCTGGTCGGTAGCGGTGGGGAGACCCAGTACTTC
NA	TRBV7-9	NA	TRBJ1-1	CASSGENRSTEAFF	TGTGCCAGCAGCGGCGAGAACCGGAGCACTGAAGCTTTCTTT
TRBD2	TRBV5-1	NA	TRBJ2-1	CASSTGLAGSYNEQFF	TGCGCCAGCAGCACGGGACTAGCGGGCTCCTACAATGAGCAGTTCTTC
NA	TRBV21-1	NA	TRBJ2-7	CASSKAGRRRGEKLSSYEQYF	TGTGCCAGCAGCAAAGCGGGGAGGAGGCGTGGGGAAAAACTGAGCTCCTACGAGCAGTACTTC
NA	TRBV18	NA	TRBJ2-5	CASSTGAEETQYF	TGTGCCAGCTCGACGGGAGCCGAAGAGACCCAGTACTTC
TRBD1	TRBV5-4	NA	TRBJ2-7	CASSPGQGATYEQYF	TGTGCCAGCAGCCCCGGACAGGGGGCAACCTACGAGCAGTACTTC
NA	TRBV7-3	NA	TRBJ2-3	CASSFEGTQYF	TGTGCCAGCAGCTTTGAGGGTACGCAGTATTTT
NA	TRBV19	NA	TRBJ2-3	CASTPGAFSGSSTDTQYF	TGTGCCAGTACCCCGGGGGCGTTTAGCGGGTCTAGCACAGATACGCAGTATTTT
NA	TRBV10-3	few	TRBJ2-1	CASRKGTRSVDEQFF	TGTGCCAGCAGGAAAGGGACACGTTCAGTCGATGAGCAGTTCTTC
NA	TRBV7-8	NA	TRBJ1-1	CASSLGLVRDTEAFF	TGTGCCAGCAGCTTAGGTCTCGTGCGGGACACTGAAGCTTTCTTT
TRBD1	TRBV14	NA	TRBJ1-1	CASSQGTGRGTEAFF	TGTGCCAGCAGCCAAGGGACAGGGCGGGGCACTGAAGCTTTCTTT
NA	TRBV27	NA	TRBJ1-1	CASRREAEAFF	TGTGCCAGCAGGAGGGAGGCTGAAGCTTTCTTT
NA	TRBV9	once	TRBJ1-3	CASSEDTAFSGNTIYF	TGTGCCAGCAGCGAGGATACAGCCTTCTCTGGAAACACCATATATTTT
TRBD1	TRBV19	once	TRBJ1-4	CASSTPTGNEKLFF	TGTGCCAGTAGTACCCCGACAGGGAATGAAAAACTGTTTTTT
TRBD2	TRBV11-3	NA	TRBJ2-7	CASSLDLAGGPHFYEQYF	TGTGCCAGCAGCTTAGATTTAGCGGGGGGGCCCCACTTCTACGAGCAGTACTTC
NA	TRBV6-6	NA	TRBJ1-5	CASSRGGDGQPQHF	TGTGCCAGCAGCCGGGGAGGGGACGGTCAGCCCCAGCATTTT
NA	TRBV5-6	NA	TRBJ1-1	CASSLAGGPEAFF	TGTGCCAGCAGCCTGGCAGGCGGGCCTGAAGCTTTCTTT
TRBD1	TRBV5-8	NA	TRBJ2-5	CASSVGTGRQETQYF	TGTGCCAGCAGCGTCGGGACAGGGAGGCAAGAGACCCAGTACTTC
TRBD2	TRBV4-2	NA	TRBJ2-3	CASSQAGGVQPSTDTQYF	TGTGCCAGCAGCCAGGCCGGGGGGGTCCAACCGAGCACAGATACGCAGTATTTT
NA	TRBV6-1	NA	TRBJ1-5	CASIGHWGNQPQHF	TGTGCCAGCATCGGACACTGGGGCAATCAGCCCCAGCATTTT
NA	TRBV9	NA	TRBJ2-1	CASSVASPGEQFF	TGTGCCAGCAGCGTAGCGTCCCCAGGGGAGCAGTTCTTC
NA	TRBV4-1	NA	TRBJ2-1	CASSQTPGLRYNEQFF	TGCGCCAGCAGCCAAACCCCGGGACTTCGATACAATGAGCAGTTCTTC
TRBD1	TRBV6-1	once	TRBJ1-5	CASRARQGTQPQHF	TGTGCCAGCAGGGCCAGACAGGGGACTCAGCCCCAGCATTTT